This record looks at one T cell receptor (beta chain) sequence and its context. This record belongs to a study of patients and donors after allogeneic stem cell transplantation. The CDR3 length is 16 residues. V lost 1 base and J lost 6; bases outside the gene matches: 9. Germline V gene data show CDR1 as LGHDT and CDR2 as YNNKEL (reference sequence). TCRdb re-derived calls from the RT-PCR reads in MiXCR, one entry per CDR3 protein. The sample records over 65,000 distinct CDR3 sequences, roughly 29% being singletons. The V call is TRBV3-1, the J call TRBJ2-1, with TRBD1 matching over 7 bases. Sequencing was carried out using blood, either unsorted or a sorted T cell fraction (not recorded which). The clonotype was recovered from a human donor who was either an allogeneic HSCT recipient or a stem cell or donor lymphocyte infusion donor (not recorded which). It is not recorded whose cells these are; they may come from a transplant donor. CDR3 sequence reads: CASSQVEGARVNEQFF. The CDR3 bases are TGTGCCAGCAGCCAAGTCGAGGGGGCGCGTGTCAATGAGCAGTTCTTC.